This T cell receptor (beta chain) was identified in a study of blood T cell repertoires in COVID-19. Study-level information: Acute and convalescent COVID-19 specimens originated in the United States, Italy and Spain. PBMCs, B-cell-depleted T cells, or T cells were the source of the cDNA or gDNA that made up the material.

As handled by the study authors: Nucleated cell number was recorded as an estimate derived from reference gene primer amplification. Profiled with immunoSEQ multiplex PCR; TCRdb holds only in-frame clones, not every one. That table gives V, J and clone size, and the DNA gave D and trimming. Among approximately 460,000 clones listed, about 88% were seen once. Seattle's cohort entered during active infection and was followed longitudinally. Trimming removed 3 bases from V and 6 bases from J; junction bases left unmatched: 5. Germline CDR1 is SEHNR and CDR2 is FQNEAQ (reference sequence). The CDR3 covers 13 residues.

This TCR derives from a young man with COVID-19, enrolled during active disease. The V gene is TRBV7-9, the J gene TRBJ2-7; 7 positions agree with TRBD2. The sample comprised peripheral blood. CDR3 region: CASSFEGGVEQYF. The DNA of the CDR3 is TGTGCCAGCAGCTTTGAGGGAGGGGTCGAGCAGTACTTC.